This T cell receptor (beta chain) was observed in a study of blood T cell repertoires in COVID-19. Here immunoSEQ multiplex PCR was the method, and the copy in TCRdb shows in-frame clones only, minus some. The sample records under 400,000 clones, 65% to 90% being singletons. Cohorts were based on clinical histories the participants reported. The sequence came from a woman aged 40 to 55 with acute COVID-19. Sequenced sample: PBMCs or T cells enriched from blood (not recorded which).

The CDR3 DNA follows: TGTGCCAGCAGCGTTTCACTAACAGGCCTTTATGGCTACACCTTC. The encoded protein is CASSVSLTGLYGYTF. The chain uses TRBV5-4 and TRBJ1-2; possible D gene TRBD1, 5 bases. This CDR3 has 15 amino acids. Germline V gives CDR1 SGHNT, CDR2 YYREEE (reference sequence). V lost 4 bases to trimming and J lost 5 bases, with 18 bases between them. Variable domain in full (rest from reference TRBV5-4 and TRBJ1-2): ETGVTQSPTHLIKTRGQQVTLRCSSQSGHNTVSWYQQALGQGPQFIFQYYREEENGRGNFPPRFSGLQFPNYSSELNVNALELDDSALYLCASSVSLTGLYGYTFGSGTRLTVV.